The rows below give T cell receptor beta chains drawn from one sample of a study of CD8 T cells in ankylosing spondylitis. TCRdb redid the calling of the 5' RACE reads with MiXCR, one entry per CDR3 protein. The repertoire holds 350,000 to 550,000 distinct CDR3 sequences, 25% to 30% seen once, with roughly 0.8% in the top ten. The sample taken for sequencing was blood, either unsorted or a sorted T cell fraction (not recorded which). These receptors originate from a male donor with ankylosing spondylitis. The CDR3 runs from the conserved cysteine through the conserved F or W. The order of the fields is CDR3 protein, CDR3 DNA, clone size, D gene, J gene, V gene. The D gene is left open where the match is weak. A row's size may be missing; if present it is once, few, many or a size class.

CDR3: CAAGNTGELFF
DNA: TGTGCCGCGGGCAACACCGGGGAGCTGTTTTTT
size: few
D: NA
J: TRBJ2-2
V: TRBV6-1

CDR3: CSASSGPQETQYF
DNA: TGCAGTGCTAGTAGCGGGCCCCAAGAGACCCAGTACTTC
size: few
D: TRBD2
J: TRBJ2-5
V: TRBV20-1

CDR3: CSVGRGNNEKLFF
DNA: TGCAGCGTGGGACGGGGAAATAATGAAAAACTGTTTTTT
size: NA
D: NA
J: TRBJ1-4
V: TRBV29-1

CDR3: CAISVRTGEGILGGYTF
DNA: TGTGCCATCAGTGTGCGGACAGGGGAGGGGATTTTAGGAGGCTACACCTTC
size: many
D: TRBD1
J: TRBJ1-2
V: TRBV10-3

CDR3: CASSSPDRVGNEQFF
DNA: TGCGCCAGCAGCTCACCGGACCGCGTGGGCAATGAGCAGTTCTTC
size: few
D: NA
J: TRBJ2-1
V: TRBV5-1

CDR3: CASSPNIPNTEAFF
DNA: TGTGCCAGCTCACCAAACATACCAAACACTGAAGCTTTCTTT
size: NA
D: NA
J: TRBJ1-1
V: TRBV18

CDR3: CSARVPTSTDTQYF
DNA: TGCAGTGCTAGAGTCCCTACTAGCACAGATACGCAGTATTTT
size: NA
D: NA
J: TRBJ2-3
V: TRBV20-1

CDR3: CASSQRHPRAGLGEKLFF
DNA: TGTGCCAGCAGCCAAAGACACCCCAGGGCCGGACTAGGTGAAAAACTGTTTTTT
size: NA
D: NA
J: TRBJ1-4
V: TRBV3-1

CDR3: CASSPRTSGRMNTGELFF
DNA: TGTGCCAGCAGCCCCCGGACTAGCGGGAGGATGAACACCGGGGAGCTGTTTTTT
size: NA
D: TRBD2
J: TRBJ2-2
V: TRBV4-2

CDR3: CATSGRDTEAFF
DNA: TGTGCCACCAGCGGGCGGGACACTGAAGCTTTCTTT
size: few
D: NA
J: TRBJ1-1
V: TRBV15

CDR3: CASSAWDRELPSPLHF
DNA: TGTGCCAGCAGCGCCTGGGACAGGGAACTCCCTTCACCCCTCCACTTT
size: few
D: TRBD1
J: TRBJ1-6
V: TRBV7-8

CDR3: CAISDGAMVSPLHF
DNA: TGTGCCATCAGTGATGGGGCTATGGTTTCACCCCTCCACTTT
size: few
D: NA
J: TRBJ1-6
V: TRBV10-3

CDR3: CASSPLYPAWGRDTQYF
DNA: TGTGCCAGCAGTCCCCTTTATCCCGCCTGGGGTAGAGATACGCAGTATTTT
size: few
D: NA
J: TRBJ2-3
V: TRBV12-3/TRBV12-4

CDR3: CASSSLAGGPETQYF
DNA: TGTGCCAGCAGCTCACTAGCGGGAGGGCCAGAGACCCAGTACTTC
size: NA
D: TRBD2
J: TRBJ2-5
V: TRBV7-2

CDR3: CASSQDPRGREETQYF
DNA: TGCGCCAGCAGCCAAGATCCCAGGGGCCGTGAGGAGACCCAGTACTTC
size: NA
D: NA
J: TRBJ2-5
V: TRBV4-1

CDR3: CASSFGAGTGIRNYGYTF
DNA: NA
size: few
D: NA
J: TRBJ1-2
V: TRBV21-1

CDR3: CSARSGTGGLDTQYF
DNA: TGCAGTGCCAGATCCGGGACAGGGGGCTTAGATACGCAGTATTTT
size: NA
D: TRBD1
J: TRBJ2-3
V: TRBV20-1

CDR3: CASSQLLSGELFF
DNA: TGTGCCAGCAGCCAACTGTTGTCCGGGGAGCTGTTTTTT
size: NA
D: NA
J: TRBJ2-2
V: TRBV3-1

CDR3: CASSFGTFDQPQHF
DNA: TGTGCCAGCAGTTTTGGGACATTCGATCAGCCCCAGCATTTT
size: few
D: NA
J: TRBJ1-5
V: TRBV12-3/TRBV12-4

CDR3: CASSQDGTSGTNTGELFF
DNA: TGTGCCAGCAGCCAAGATGGGACTAGCGGAACGAACACCGGGGAGCTGTTTTTT
size: few
D: TRBD2
J: TRBJ2-2
V: TRBV4-2